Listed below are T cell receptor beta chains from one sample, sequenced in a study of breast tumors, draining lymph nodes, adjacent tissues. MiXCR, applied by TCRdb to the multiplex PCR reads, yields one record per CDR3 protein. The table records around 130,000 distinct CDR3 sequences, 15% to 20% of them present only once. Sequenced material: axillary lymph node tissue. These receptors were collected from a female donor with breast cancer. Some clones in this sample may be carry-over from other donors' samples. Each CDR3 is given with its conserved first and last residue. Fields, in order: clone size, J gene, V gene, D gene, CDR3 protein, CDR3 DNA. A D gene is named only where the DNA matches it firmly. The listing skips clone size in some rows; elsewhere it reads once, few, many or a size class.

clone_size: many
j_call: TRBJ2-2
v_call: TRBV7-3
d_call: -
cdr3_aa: CASSLVGRGVNTGELFF
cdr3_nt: TGTGCCAGCAGCTTAGTAGGCCGGGGAGTCAACACCGGGGAGCTGTTTTTT

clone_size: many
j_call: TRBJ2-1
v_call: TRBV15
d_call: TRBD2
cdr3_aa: CATSTSRKGGLARNEQFF
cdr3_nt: TGTGCCACCAGCACTTCCCGGAAGGGGGGACTAGCGAGAAATGAGCAGTTCTTC

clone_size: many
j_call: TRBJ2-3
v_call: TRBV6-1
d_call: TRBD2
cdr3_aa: CASSKISGSPDTQYF
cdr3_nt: TGTGCCAGCAGTAAGATTAGCGGGAGCCCAGATACGCAGTATTTT

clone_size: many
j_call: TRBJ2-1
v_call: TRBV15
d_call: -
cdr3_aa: CATSRAPEKNEQFF
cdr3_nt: TGTGCCACCAGCAGAGCGCCAGAAAAAAATGAGCAGTTCTTC

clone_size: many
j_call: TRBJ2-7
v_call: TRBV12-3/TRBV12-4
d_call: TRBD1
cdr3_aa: CASSPTGQAGEQYF
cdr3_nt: TGTGCCAGCAGCCCGACAGGGCAGGCGGGCGAGCAGTACTTC

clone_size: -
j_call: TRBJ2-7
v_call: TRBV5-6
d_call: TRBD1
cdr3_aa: CASSSGTASYEQYF
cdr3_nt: TGTGCCAGCAGCTCCGGGACAGCCTCCTACGAGCAGTACTTC

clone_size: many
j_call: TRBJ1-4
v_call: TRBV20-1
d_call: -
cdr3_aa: CSARDWSGWEEKLFF
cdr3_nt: TGCAGTGCTAGAGATTGGTCAGGTTGGGAGGAAAAACTGTTTTTT

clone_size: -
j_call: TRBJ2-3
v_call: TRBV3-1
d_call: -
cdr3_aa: CASSALAGTDTQYF
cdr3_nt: TGTGCCAGCAGCGCGCTGGCGGGCACAGATACGCAGTATTTT

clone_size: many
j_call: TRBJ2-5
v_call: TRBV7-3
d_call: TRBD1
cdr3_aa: CASSLQDRGQETQYF
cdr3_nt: TGTGCCAGCAGCTTACAGGACAGGGGGCAAGAGACCCAGTACTTC

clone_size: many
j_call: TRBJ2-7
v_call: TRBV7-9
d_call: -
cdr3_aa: CASSSPGQDYLEQYF
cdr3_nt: TGTGCCAGCAGCTCGCCGGGACAAGATTACCTGGAGCAGTACTTC

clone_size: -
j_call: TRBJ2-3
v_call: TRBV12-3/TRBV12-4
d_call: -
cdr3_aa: CANRSDRDRGTDTQYF
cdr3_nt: TGTGCCAACAGATCCGACCGGGACCGCGGCACAGATACGCAGTATTTT

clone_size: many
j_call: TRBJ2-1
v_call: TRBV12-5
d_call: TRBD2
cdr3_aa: CASGLSGGAGNEQFF
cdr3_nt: TGTGCTAGTGGCCTTAGCGGGGGGGCTGGCAATGAGCAGTTCTTC

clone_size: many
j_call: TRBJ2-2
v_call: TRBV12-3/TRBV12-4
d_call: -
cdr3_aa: CASISDGELFF
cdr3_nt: TGTGCCAGCATCTCGGACGGGGAGCTGTTTTTT

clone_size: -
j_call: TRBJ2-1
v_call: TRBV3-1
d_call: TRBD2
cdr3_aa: CASSQVWLAGGSYNEQFF
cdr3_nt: TGTGCCAGCAGCCAAGTCTGGCTAGCGGGGGGCTCCTACAATGAGCAGTTCTTC

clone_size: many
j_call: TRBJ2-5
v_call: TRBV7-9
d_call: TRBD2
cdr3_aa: CASSEPLAGVETQYF
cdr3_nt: TGTGCCAGCAGCGAACCACTAGCGGGGGTTGAGACCCAGTACTTC

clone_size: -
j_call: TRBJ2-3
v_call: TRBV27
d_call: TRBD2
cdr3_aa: CASSSPAGRTTDTQYF
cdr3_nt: TGTGCCAGCAGTTCCCCAGCGGGAAGAACCACAGATACGCAGTATTTT

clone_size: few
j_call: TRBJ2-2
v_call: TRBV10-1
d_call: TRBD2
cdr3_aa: CASSGGLAGDPNTGELFF
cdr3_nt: TGCGCCAGCAGTGGGGGACTAGCGGGGGACCCGAACACCGGGGAGCTGTTTTTT

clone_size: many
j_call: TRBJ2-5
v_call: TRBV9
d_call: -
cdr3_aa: CASSVGAGRETQYF
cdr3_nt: TGTGCCAGCAGCGTAGGTGCGGGCCGGGAGACCCAGTACTTC

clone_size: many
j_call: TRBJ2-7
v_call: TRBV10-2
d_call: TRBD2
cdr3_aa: CASSGTLAEAYEQYF
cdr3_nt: TGCGCCAGCAGCGGAACTCTAGCGGAAGCCTACGAGCAGTACTTC

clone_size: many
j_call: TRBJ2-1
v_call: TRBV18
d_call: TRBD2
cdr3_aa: CASSPPTSLDNEQFF
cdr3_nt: TGTGCCAGCTCACCACCGACTAGCTTGGATAATGAGCAGTTCTTC

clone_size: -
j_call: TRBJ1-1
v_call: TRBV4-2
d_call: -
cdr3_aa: CASSQDSAQNTEAFF
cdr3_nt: TGTGCCAGCAGCCAAGATTCGGCCCAGAACACTGAAGCTTTCTTT

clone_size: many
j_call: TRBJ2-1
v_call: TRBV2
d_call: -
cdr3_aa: CASRISYNEQFF
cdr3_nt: TGTGCCAGCAGGATCTCGTACAATGAGCAGTTCTTC

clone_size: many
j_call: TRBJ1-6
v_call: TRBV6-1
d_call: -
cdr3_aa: CASSEFTPLHF
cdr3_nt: TGTGCCAGCAGTGAATTTACACCCCTCCACTTT

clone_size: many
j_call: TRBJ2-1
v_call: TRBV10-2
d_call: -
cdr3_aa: CASSGADEQFF
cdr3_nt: TGCGCCAGCAGTGGAGCGGATGAGCAGTTCTTC

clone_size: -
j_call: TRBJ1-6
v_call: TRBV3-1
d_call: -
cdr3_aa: CASSHGEGTPLHF
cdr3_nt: TGTGCCAGCAGCCATGGTGAGGGAACACCCCTCCACTTT

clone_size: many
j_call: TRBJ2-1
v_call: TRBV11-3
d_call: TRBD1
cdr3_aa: CASSRAGGSDEQFF
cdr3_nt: TGTGCCAGCAGTAGGGCAGGGGGCTCGGATGAGCAGTTCTTC

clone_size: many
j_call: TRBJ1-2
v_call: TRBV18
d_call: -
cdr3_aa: CASSPAGANYGYTF
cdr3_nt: TGTGCCAGCTCACCAGCAGGGGCTAACTATGGCTACACCTTC

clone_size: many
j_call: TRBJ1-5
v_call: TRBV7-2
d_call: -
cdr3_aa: CASSSGVGSNQPQHF
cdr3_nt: TGTGCCAGCAGTTCAGGGGTGGGGAGCAATCAGCCCCAGCATTTT

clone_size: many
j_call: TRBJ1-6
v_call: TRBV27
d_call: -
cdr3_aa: CASSLRGTNNSPLHF
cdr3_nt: TGTGCCAGCAGTTTGAGGGGGACCAATAATTCACCCCTCCACTTT

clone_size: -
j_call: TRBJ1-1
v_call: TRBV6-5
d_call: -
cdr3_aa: CASRRSGNTEAFF
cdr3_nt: TGTGCCAGCAGAAGATCAGGGAACACTGAAGCTTTCTTT

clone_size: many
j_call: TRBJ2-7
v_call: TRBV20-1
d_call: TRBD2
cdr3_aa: CSARDPLAGGGNEQYF
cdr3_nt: TGCAGTGCTAGAGATCCCCTAGCGGGAGGCGGGAACGAGCAGTACTTC

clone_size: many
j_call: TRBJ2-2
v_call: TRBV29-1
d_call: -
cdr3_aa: CSVAPDANTGELFF
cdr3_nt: TGCAGCGTTGCCCCTGACGCGAACACCGGGGAGCTGTTTTTT

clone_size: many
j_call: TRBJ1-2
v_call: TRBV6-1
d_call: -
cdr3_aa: CASSEANRYGYTF
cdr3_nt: TGTGCCAGCAGTGAAGCGAACCGGTATGGCTACACCTTC

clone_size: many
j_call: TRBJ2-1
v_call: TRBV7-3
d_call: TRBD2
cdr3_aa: CASSFGLAGASEQFF
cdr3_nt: TGTGCCAGCAGCTTTGGACTAGCGGGAGCCAGTGAGCAGTTCTTC

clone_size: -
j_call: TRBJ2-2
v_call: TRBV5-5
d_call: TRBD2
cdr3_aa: CASSFTSGGYTGELFF
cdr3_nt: TGTGCCAGCAGCTTCACTAGCGGGGGCTACACCGGGGAGCTGTTTTTT

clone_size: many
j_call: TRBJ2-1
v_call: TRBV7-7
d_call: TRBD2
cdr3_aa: CASSLTAGVEQFF
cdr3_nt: TGTGCTAGCAGCTTAACAGCGGGAGTTGAGCAGTTCTTC

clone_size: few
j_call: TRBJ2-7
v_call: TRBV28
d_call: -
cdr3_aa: CASSLFGGASREQYF
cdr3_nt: TGTGCCAGCAGTTTATTCGGGGGCGCGTCGCGTGAGCAGTACTTC

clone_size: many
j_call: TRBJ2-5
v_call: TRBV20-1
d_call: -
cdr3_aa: CSARDFLAQETQYF
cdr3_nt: TGCAGTGCTAGAGATTTCCTAGCTCAAGAGACCCAGTACTTC

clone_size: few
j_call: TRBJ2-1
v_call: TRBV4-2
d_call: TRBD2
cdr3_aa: CASSQVPSGSGDEQFF
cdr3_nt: TGTGCCAGCAGCCAGGTCCCTAGCGGGAGTGGGGATGAGCAGTTCTTC

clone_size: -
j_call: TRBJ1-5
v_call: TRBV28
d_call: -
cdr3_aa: CASRSGLYQPQHF
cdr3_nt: TGTGCCAGCAGGTCAGGTTTATATCAGCCCCAGCATTTT

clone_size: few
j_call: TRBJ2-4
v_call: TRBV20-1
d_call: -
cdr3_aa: CSARDPRGVGNIQYF
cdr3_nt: TGCAGTGCTAGAGACCCCAGGGGAGTGGGGAACATTCAGTACTTC

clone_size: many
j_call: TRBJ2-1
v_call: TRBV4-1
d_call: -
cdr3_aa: CASSQGQGPQSGNEQFF
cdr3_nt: TGCGCCAGCAGCCAAGGGCAGGGACCTCAATCAGGGAATGAGCAGTTCTTC

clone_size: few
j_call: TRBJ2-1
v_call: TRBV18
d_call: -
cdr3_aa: CASSPPSRSSYNEQFF
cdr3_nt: TGTGCCAGCTCACCACCTAGCAGGAGCTCCTACAATGAGCAGTTCTTC

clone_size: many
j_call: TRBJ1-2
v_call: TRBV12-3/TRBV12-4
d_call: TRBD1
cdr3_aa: CASRATGTGYGYTF
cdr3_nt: TGTGCCAGCAGGGCTACCGGGACAGGGTATGGCTACACCTTC

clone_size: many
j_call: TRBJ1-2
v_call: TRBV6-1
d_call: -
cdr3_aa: CASSEGAGQGYGYTF
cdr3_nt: TGTGCCAGCAGTGAAGGAGCAGGTCAGGGCTATGGCTACACCTTC

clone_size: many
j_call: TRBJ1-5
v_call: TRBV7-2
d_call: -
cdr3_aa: CASSLARGGNQPQHF
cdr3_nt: TGTGCCAGCAGCTTAGCCAGGGGAGGGAATCAGCCCCAGCATTTT

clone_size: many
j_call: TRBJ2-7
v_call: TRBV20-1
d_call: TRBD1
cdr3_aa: CSARPHGTGGREQYF
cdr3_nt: TGCAGTGCTAGACCCCACGGGACAGGGGGCCGCGAGCAGTACTTC

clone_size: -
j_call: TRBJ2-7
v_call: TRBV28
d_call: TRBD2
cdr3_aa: CASSLAGERYEQYF
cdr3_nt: TGTGCCAGCAGTTTAGCGGGAGAGAGGTACGAGCAGTACTTC

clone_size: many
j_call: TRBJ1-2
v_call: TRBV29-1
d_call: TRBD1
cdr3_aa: CSVLGQGNYGYTF
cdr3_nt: TGCAGCGTTCTGGGACAGGGCAACTATGGCTACACCTTC

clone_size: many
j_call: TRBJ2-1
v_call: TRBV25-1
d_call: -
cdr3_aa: CASSESGPRDNEQFF
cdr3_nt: TGTGCCAGCAGTGAGTCAGGGCCCCGGGACAATGAGCAGTTCTTC